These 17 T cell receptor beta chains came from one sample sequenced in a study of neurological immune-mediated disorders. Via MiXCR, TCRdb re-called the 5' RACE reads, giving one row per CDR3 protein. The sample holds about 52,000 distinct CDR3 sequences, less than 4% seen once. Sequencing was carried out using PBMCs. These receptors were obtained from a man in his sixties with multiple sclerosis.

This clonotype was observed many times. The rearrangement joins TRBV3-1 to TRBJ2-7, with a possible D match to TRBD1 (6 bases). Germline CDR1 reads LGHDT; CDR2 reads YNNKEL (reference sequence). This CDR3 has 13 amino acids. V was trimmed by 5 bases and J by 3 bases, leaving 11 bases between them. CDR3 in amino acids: CASSKDSFYEQYF. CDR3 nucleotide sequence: TGTGCCAGCAGCAAGGACAGTTTCTACGAGCAGTACTTC.

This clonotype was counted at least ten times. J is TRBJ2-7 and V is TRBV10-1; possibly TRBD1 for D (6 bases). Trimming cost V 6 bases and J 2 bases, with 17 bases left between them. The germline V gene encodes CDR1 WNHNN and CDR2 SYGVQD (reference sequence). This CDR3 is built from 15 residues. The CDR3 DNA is TGCGCCAGCAGGCGCCGGGACACGAGAGCCTACGAGCAGTACTTC. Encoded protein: CASRRRDTRAYEQYF.

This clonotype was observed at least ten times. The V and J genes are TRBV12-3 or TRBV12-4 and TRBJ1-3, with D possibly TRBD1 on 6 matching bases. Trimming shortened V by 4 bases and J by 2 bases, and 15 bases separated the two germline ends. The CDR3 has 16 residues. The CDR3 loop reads CASSSHRVSAGNTIYF. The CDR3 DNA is TGTGCCAGCAGTTCTCACAGGGTTTCAGCTGGAAACACCATATATTTT.

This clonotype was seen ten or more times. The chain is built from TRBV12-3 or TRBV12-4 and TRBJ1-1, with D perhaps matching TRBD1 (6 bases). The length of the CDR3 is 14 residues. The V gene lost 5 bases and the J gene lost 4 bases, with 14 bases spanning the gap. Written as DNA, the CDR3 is TGTGCCAGCAGTCCGGGACACGCTACCACTGAAGCTTTCTTT. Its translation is CASSPGHATTEAFF.

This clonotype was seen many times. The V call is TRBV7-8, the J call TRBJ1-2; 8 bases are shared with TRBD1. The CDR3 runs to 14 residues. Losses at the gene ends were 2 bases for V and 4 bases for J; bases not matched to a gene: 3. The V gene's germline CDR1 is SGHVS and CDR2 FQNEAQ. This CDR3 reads CASSLRDRSYGYTF. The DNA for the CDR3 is TGTGCCAGCAGCTTAAGGGACAGGAGCTATGGCTACACCTTC.

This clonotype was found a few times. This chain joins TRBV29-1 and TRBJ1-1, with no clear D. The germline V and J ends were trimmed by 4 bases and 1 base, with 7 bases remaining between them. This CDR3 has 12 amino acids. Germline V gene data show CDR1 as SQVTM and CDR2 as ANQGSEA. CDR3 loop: CSVVGSNTEAFF. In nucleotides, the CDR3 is TGCAGCGTTGTGGGATCGAACACTGAAGCTTTCTTT.

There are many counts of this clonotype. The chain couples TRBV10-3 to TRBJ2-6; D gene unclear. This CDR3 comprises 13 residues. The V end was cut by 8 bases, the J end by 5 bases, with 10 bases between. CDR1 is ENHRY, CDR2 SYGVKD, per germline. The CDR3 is CAIGQTWANVLTF. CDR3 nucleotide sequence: TGTGCCATCGGTCAAACCTGGGCCAACGTCCTGACTTTC.

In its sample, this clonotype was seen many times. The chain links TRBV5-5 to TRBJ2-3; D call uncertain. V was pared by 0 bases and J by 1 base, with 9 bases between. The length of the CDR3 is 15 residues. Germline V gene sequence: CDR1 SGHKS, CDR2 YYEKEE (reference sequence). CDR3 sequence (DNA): TGTGCCAGCAGCTTGGGGGCGTGGGGCACAGATACGCAGTATTTT. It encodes CASSLGAWGTDTQYF.

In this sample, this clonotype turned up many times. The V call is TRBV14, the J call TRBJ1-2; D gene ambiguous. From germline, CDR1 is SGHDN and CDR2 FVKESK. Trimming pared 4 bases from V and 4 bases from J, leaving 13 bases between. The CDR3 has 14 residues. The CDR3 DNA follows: TGTGCCAGCAGCCCGATACAGCGTTTCTATGGCTACACCTTC. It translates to CASSPIQRFYGYTF.

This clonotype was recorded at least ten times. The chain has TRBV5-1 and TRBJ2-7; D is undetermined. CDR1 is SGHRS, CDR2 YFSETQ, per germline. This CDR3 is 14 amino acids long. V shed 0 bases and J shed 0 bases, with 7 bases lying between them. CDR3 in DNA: TGCGCCAGCAGCTTGGTCGCCAGCTCCTACGAGCAGTACTTC. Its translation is CASSLVASSYEQYF.

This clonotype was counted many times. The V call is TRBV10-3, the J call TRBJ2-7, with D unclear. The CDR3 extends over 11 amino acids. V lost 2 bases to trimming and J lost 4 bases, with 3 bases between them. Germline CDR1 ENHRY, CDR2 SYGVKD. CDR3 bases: TGTGCCATCAGTGAGCTGTACGAGCAGTACTTC. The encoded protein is CAISELYEQYF.

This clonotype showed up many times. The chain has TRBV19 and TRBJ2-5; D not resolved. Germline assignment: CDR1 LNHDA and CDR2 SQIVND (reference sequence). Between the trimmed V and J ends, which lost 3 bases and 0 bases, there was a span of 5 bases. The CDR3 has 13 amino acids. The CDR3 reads CASSIGNQETQYF. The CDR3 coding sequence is TGTGCCAGTAGTATCGGCAACCAAGAGACCCAGTACTTC.

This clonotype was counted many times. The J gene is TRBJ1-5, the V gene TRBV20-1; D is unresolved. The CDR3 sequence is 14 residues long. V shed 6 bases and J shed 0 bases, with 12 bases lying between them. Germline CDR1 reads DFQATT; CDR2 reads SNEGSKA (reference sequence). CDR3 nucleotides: TGCAGTGCCGGACGGGGAAATAGCAATCAGCCCCAGCATTTT. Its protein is CSAGRGNSNQPQHF.

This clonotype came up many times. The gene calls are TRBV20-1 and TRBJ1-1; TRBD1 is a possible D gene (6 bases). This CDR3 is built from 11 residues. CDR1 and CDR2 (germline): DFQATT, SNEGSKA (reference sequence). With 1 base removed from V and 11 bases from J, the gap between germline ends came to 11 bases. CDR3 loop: CSARGTGRAFF. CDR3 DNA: TGCAGTGCTAGAGGCACAGGGAGGGCTTTCTTT.

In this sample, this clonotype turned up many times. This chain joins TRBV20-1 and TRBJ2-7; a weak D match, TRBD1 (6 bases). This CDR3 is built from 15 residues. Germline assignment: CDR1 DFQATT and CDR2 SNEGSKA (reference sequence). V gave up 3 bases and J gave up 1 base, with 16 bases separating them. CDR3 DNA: TGCAGTGCTAGGCAGGGGACCTCGGGTTCCTACGAGCAGTACTTC. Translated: CSARQGTSGSYEQYF.

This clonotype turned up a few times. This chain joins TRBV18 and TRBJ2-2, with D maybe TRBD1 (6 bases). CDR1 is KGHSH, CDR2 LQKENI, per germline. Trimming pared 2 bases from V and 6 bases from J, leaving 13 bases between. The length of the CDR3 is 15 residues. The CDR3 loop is CASSPIQGVAGELFF. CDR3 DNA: TGTGCCAGCTCACCAATACAGGGAGTGGCCGGGGAGCTGTTTTTT.

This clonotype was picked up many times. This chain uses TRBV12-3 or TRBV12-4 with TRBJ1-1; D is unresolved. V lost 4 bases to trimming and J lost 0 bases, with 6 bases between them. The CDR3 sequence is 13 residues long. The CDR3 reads CASSSRMNTEAFF. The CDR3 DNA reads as TGTGCCAGCAGTTCCCGGATGAACACTGAAGCTTTCTTT.